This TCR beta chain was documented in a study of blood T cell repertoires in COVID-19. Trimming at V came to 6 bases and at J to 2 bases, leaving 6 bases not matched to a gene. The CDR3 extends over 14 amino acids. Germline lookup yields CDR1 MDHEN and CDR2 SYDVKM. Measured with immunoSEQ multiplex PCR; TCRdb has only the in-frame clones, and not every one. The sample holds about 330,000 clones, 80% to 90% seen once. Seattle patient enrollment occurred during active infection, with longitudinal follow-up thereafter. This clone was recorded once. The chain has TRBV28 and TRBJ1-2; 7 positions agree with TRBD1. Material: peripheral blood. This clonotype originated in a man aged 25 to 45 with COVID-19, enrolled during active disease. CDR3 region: CASRTGSANYGYTF. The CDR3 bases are TGTGCCAGCAGGACAGGGTCGGCGAACTATGGCTACACCTTC.